A single sample is the source of the 30 T cell receptor beta chains below, sequenced in a study of chemoradiotherapy in HPV16-positive cancers. Repertoires were generated with immunoSEQ multiplex PCR, while TCRdb's copy carries only in-frame clones and drops some. The sample records about 6,200 clones, about 80% being singletons. The input for sequencing was tumor tissue, taken from a patient who underwent chemoradiotherapy. Receptors originate from a human donor with HPV-associated anogenital cancer.

This rearrangement joins TRBV30 to TRBJ1-5, with 9 bases aligning to TRBD1. V lost 1 base, J lost 16 bases, and 8 bases stayed unmatched. The CDR3 length is 12 residues. Germline V lookup: CDR1 GTSNPN, CDR2 SVGIG (reference sequence). The DNA for the CDR3 is TGTGCCTGGAGTGCACCGGGACAGGGACAACATTTT. This codes for CAWSAPGQGQHF. Filled out from reference TRBV30 and TRBJ1-5, the complete variable domain reads SQTIHQWPATLVQPVGSPLSLECTVEGTSNPNLYWYRQAAGRGLQLLFYSVGIGQISSEVPQNLSASRPQDRQFILSSKKLLLSDSGFYLCAWSAPGQGQHFGDGTRLSIL.

The chain employs TRBV9 and TRBJ1-2; TRBD1 matches 7 bases. The CDR3 covers 15 residues. Germline V gene lookup returns CDR1 SGDLS and CDR2 YYNGEE. Trimming cost V 1 base and J 4 bases; bases outside gene matches: 7. CDR3 DNA: TGTGCCAGCAGCGTACAAAGGGACAGCGGCTATGGCTACACCTTC. Protein: CASSVQRDSGYGYTF.

The chain recombines TRBV10-3 with TRBJ2-7; weak D call: TRBD1 (5 bases). V was trimmed by 11 bases and J by 0 bases, leaving 11 bases between them. The CDR3 runs 12 residues. Germline V gives CDR1 ENHRY, CDR2 SYGVKD. Written as DNA, the CDR3 is TGTGCCGCGTCCAGGGACTCCTACGAGCAGTACTTC. Protein product: CAASRDSYEQYF.

The genes are TRBV27 and TRBJ1-6; D ambiguous. CDR1 and CDR2 from the germline V gene are MNHEY and SMNVEV (reference sequence). The CDR3 has 17 residues. The ends were cut back, 2 bases at V and 7 bases at J, with 18 bases in the middle. The CDR3 loop reads CASSLGLRGSRNSPLHF. The CDR3 nucleotides are TGTGCCAGCAGTTTAGGATTGCGTGGCAGCCGGAATTCACCCCTCCACTTT.

This chain links TRBV7-6 with TRBJ2-2, with 7 positions matching TRBD2. CDR1 and CDR2 (germline): SGHVS, FNYEAQ. This CDR3 region has 15 residues. J lost 1 base, V lost 3 bases, and 2 bases had no gene match. The CDR3 is CASSFWEGNTGELFF. As DNA, the CDR3 is TGTGCCAGCAGCTTTTGGGAGGGGAACACCGGGGAGCTGTTTTTT.

This clone came up a few times. The chain employs TRBV4-2 and TRBJ2-5; D is perhaps TRBD2 (6 bases). The V gene lost 3 bases and the J gene lost 1 base, with 9 bases spanning the gap. The germline CDR1 and CDR2 sequences are LGHNA and YNFKEQ. CDR3 length: 14 residues. CDR3 coding DNA: TGTGCCAGCAGCCAGGGGGGAGGCCAAGAGACCCAGTACTTC. It codes for CASSQGGGQETQYF.

Remarks on this clone: In the same sample, other DNA sequences code for this CDR3. This chain connects TRBV5-1 to TRBJ2-7, with TRBD1 matching over 7 bases. V gave up 4 bases and J gave up 1 base; unmatched junction bases: 2. The length of the CDR3 is 13 residues. Germline V CDR1 and CDR2: SGHRS, YFSETQ. The CDR3 loop reads CASSQGQSYEQYF. Here the CDR3 DNA reads TGCGCCAGCAGCCAGGGACAGTCCTACGAGCAGTACTTC.

The chain recombines TRBV11-3 with TRBJ2-3; 9 bases map to TRBD2. The CDR3 consists of 16 residues. Per the germline V gene, CDR1 is SGHNT and CDR2 is YENEEA. The V gene end was trimmed by 4 bases and the J gene end by 1 base; junction bases not matched to a gene: 6. The CDR3 coding sequence is TGTGCCAGCAGCTGGGCTAGCGGGGCCGGCACAGATACGCAGTATTTT. Translation: CASSWASGAGTDTQYF.

The V gene is TRBV27, the J gene TRBJ2-1; TRBD2 is a possible D gene (6 bases). The CDR3 runs 13 residues. With 6 bases removed from V and 0 bases from J, the gap between germline ends came to 6 bases. CDR1 is MNHEY and CDR2 is SMNVEV in the germline V gene (reference sequence). For the CDR3, the DNA is TGTGCCAGCAGCGGGAGCTCCTACAATGAGCAGTTCTTC. Protein product: CASSGSSYNEQFF.

This chain links TRBV4-1 with TRBJ1-4, with 8 bases aligning to TRBD1. This CDR3 has 16 amino acids. Trimming took 1 base from V and 6 from J; bases not matched to a gene: 7. Germline CDR1 and CDR2: MGHRA and YSYEKL. CDR3 sequence reads: CASSQVTQGADEKLFF. DNA for the CDR3: TGCGCCAGCAGCCAAGTGACGCAGGGGGCGGATGAAAAACTGTTTTTT.

This clone was counted once. V and J are TRBV5-1 and TRBJ1-1; 7 bases match TRBD1. This CDR3 is 15 amino acids long. The V segment lost 2 bases and the J segment 0 bases; nucleotides outside the gene matches: 4. Per the germline V gene, CDR1 is SGHRS and CDR2 is YFSETQ. DNA of the CDR3: TGCGCCAGCAGCTTCACGGGACAGTTGAACACTGAAGCTTTCTTT. Protein sequence: CASSFTGQLNTEAFF.

This chain uses TRBV30 with TRBJ2-6; tentatively, D is TRBD1 (6 bases). The CDR3 has 17 residues. Trimming removed 2 bases from V and 1 base from J, with 15 bases in between. Per the germline V gene, CDR1 is GTSNPN and CDR2 is SVGIG (reference sequence). The CDR3 spells CAWSIRGILSGANVLTF. Written as DNA, the CDR3 is TGTGCCTGGAGTATCAGGGGAATTCTGTCTGGGGCCAACGTCCTGACTTTC.

V is TRBV10-1 and J is TRBJ1-4, with 8 nucleotides matching TRBD1. Germline loops: CDR1 WNHNN, CDR2 SYGVQD (reference sequence). This CDR3 is built from 14 residues. Trimming at V came to 5 bases and at J to 5 bases, leaving 4 bases not matched to a gene. CDR3 sequence: CASSLDRENEKLFF. CDR3 nucleotide sequence: TGCGCCAGCAGTTTGGACAGGGAGAATGAAAAACTGTTTTTT.

This chain links TRBV28 with TRBJ1-5; 7 nucleotides match TRBD1. The CDR3 totals 15 residues. Germline V gives CDR1 MDHEN, CDR2 SYDVKM. The ends lost 4 bases at V and 4 bases at J; junction bases unmatched: 7. DNA for the CDR3: TGTGCCAGCAGTTCCGGAGGGGGCCTGAATCAGCCCCAGCATTTT. Amino acid sequence: CASSSGGGLNQPQHF.

This clone came up once. V and J are TRBV5-5 and TRBJ2-3; D not resolved. Per germline, CDR1 SGHKS and CDR2 YYEKEE (reference sequence). The CDR3 has 12 amino acids. Trimming took 4 bases from V and 2 from J, leaving 5 bases between them. The CDR3, as DNA: TGTGCCAGCAGCGCCAACACAGATACGCAGTATTTT. This sequence encodes CASSANTDTQYF.

J is TRBJ1-2 and V is TRBV11-2; D is ambiguous. This CDR3 contains 18 residues. Germline V gene data show CDR1 as SGHAT and CDR2 as FQNNGV. Trimming removed 5 bases from V and 0 bases from J, with 22 bases in between. CDR3: CASSHPQRPPDPNYGYTF. DNA for the CDR3: TGTGCCAGCAGCCACCCTCAAAGGCCCCCAGACCCTAACTATGGCTACACCTTC.

The chain recombines TRBV7-9 with TRBJ2-3; D is undetermined. Germline lookup yields CDR1 SEHNR and CDR2 FQNEAQ (reference sequence). The CDR3 totals 17 residues. V was shortened by 3 bases and J by 0 bases, with 16 bases between the two germline ends. The DNA for the CDR3 is TGTGCCAGCAGCTTCTCCCTAACAGAGAAGAGCACAGATACGCAGTATTTT. Translation gives CASSFSLTEKSTDTQYF.

The V gene is TRBV19, the J gene TRBJ2-1, with D perhaps matching TRBD1 (6 bases). Germline V gene lookup returns CDR1 LNHDA and CDR2 SQIVND (reference sequence). This CDR3 spans 17 amino acids. The V end was cut by 2 bases, the J end by 0 bases, with 14 bases between. The CDR3 DNA sequence: TGTGCCAGTAGTATATCCGGACAGATATCCTCCTACAATGAGCAGTTCTTC. Translated, it gives CASSISGQISSYNEQFF.

V usage is TRBV27 and J usage is TRBJ2-7; 11 bases map to TRBD2. CDR1 MNHEY and CDR2 SMNVEV come from the germline V gene (reference sequence). V lost 2 bases to trimming and J lost 3 bases; unmatched junction nucleotides: 3. The CDR3 totals 15 residues. DNA for the CDR3: TGTGCCAGCAGTTTAACGACTAGCGGGATCTACGAGCAGTACTTC. This translates into CASSLTTSGIYEQYF.

The V call is TRBV6-5, the J call TRBJ2-5; 9 bases agree with TRBD1. V shed 4 bases and J 5 bases; nucleotides not matched to a gene: 5. Per the germline V gene, CDR1 is MNHEY and CDR2 is SVGAGI. This CDR3 is 14 amino acids long. CDR3 nucleotide sequence: TGTGCCAGCAGTTGGGGGACAGGGCGGGAGACCCAGTACTTC. The encoded protein is CASSWGTGRETQYF.

CDR3 bases: TGCGCCAGCAGCTTGGCCCCCTCGGTTAGCTCTGGGGCCAACGTCCTGACTTTC. As protein: CASSLAPSVSSGANVLTF. The rearrangement joins TRBV5-1 to TRBJ2-6; no clear D gene. CDR3 length: 18 residues. Germline V CDR1 and CDR2: SGHRS, YFSETQ. V lost 0 bases, J lost 0 bases, and 13 bases lay in between.

V usage is TRBV5-4 and J usage is TRBJ2-1; D might be TRBD1 (6 bases). The germline V and J ends were trimmed by 1 base and 5 bases, with 13 bases remaining between them. The CDR3 runs 15 residues. Germline CDR1 is SGHNT and CDR2 is YYREEE (reference sequence). DNA of the CDR3: TGTGCCAGCAGCTTGATTCCAGGGGCGAACAATGAGCAGTTCTTC. Protein: CASSLIPGANNEQFF.

The CDR3: CASSVTVREGETQYF. The CDR3 bases are TGTGCCAGCAGCGTCACAGTGAGGGAGGGGGAGACCCAGTACTTC. The J gene is TRBJ2-5, the V gene TRBV9, with 7 bases identical to TRBD2. V gave up 2 bases and J gave up 5 bases; unmatched junction bases: 9. Germline V gives CDR1 SGDLS, CDR2 YYNGEE. The CDR3 runs 15 residues.

This chain links TRBV6-1 with TRBJ2-3; 9 bases fit TRBD1. After removal of 3 bases from V and 1 base from J, the junction contained 5 bases not matched to a gene. This CDR3 region has 16 residues. Germline CDR1 and CDR2: MNHNS and SASEGT. In DNA form, the CDR3 reads TGTGCCAGCAGTGACACAGGGGGCACGGGCACAGATACGCAGTATTTT. Residues: CASSDTGGTGTDTQYF.

The V and J genes are TRBV18 and TRBJ2-3, with a tentative D call TRBD2 (6 bases). The CDR3 runs 15 residues. Germline values: CDR1 KGHSH, CDR2 LQKENI. The V gene lost 1 base and the J gene lost 2 bases, with 10 bases spanning the gap. In DNA form, the CDR3 reads TGTGCCAGCTCACCACTAGCGGACCACACAGATACGCAGTATTTT. Encoded protein: CASSPLADHTDTQYF.

The rearrangement links TRBV5-6 to TRBJ2-7, with no clear D. The CDR3 runs to 14 residues. CDR1 and CDR2 from the germline V gene are SGHDT and YYEEEE. The V and J ends lost 2 bases and 2 bases respectively, with 11 bases between them. For the CDR3, the DNA is TGTGCCAGCAGCTTTGGACGCGGAACCTACGAGCAGTACTTC. It specifies CASSFGRGTYEQYF.

This clone has a handful of counts. This sequence joins TRBV6-5 and TRBJ1-1; D is unresolved. V was cut by 6 bases and J by 11 bases, with 16 bases left in between. From germline, CDR1 is MNHEY and CDR2 SVGAGI. There are 12 residues in the CDR3. CDR3 coding DNA: TGTGCCAGCAGAGAAAGGGAGGGCCCCGCTTTCTTT. Translating gives CASREREGPAFF.

J is TRBJ2-7 and V is TRBV7-9; maybe TRBD1 (5 bases). CDR3 size: 14 residues. V was clipped by 5 bases and J by 2 bases, with 13 bases between them. The germline CDR1 and CDR2 sequences are SEHNR and FQNEAQ (reference sequence). CDR3 coding DNA: TGTGCCAGCAGCACTTACCAGGGAACCTACGAGCAGTACTTC. Amino acids: CASSTYQGTYEQYF.

This chain links TRBV30 with TRBJ2-3; 9 positions agree with TRBD2. V was pared by 4 bases and J by 8 bases, with 10 bases of the junction left unmatched. The germline gives CDR1 GTSNPN, CDR2 SVGIG (reference sequence). The CDR3 is 14 amino acids. The CDR3 is CAWTAGGPRATQYF. The CDR3 DNA sequence: TGTGCCTGGACGGCGGGAGGGCCTCGGGCTACGCAGTATTTT.

Comments on this clone: Additional DNA sequences in this sample encode the identical CDR3. V and J are TRBV27 and TRBJ2-5, with 7 bases lining up with TRBD2. Germline CDR1 reads MNHEY; CDR2 reads SMNVEV (reference sequence). This CDR3 contains 15 residues. V lost 0 bases to trimming and J lost 5 bases; unmatched junction nucleotides: 6. The CDR3: CASSLSSGDGETQYF. DNA for the CDR3: TGTGCCAGCAGTTTATCAAGCGGGGATGGGGAGACCCAGTACTTC.